The TCR beta chain under discussion was sequenced for a study of T cell changes during pregnancy in multiple sclerosis (dated by TCRdb to the late 2010s). Study-wide context: The study looked at changes in the T cell repertoire across pregnancy in women with multiple sclerosis.

As concerns this clone: Its antigen target is currently unknown. The input lacks base qualities; no much larger clone sits a single base away.

Including the terminal cysteine and phenylalanine, the CDR3 comprises 16 residues. Of the read, only the CDR3 DNA is kept; its 48 bases are in frame from base 1. Via the germline V gene (reference sequence), CDR1 is SGHKS and CDR2 YYEKEE. The germline V and J ends show losses of 2 bases and 4 bases respectively, and no gene match explains 7 bases of the junction. The method was the immunoSEQ multiplex PCR assay. The table was pulled from immuneACCESS by TCRdb, which kept in-frame rearrangements only. Such tables lose some clones; where checked, under half of the loss comes from unresolved V genes, and the rest has no known cause. The sample table contains fewer than 110,000 clones; only one count was recorded for around 92% of them. The ten largest clonotypes hold over 2.5% of the sample.

The TCR comes from a female donor with multiple sclerosis, enrolled in a pregnancy study. This specimen was peripheral blood, taken in the second trimester of pregnancy. The sequence is built from TRBV5-5 and TRBJ2-7, and TRBD2 matches 12 of the central bases. The CDR3 amino acid sequence is: CASSFRASGRGYEQYF. The DNA reads as follows: TGTGCCAGCAGCTTTCGGGCTAGCGGGAGGGGATACGAGCAGTACTTC.